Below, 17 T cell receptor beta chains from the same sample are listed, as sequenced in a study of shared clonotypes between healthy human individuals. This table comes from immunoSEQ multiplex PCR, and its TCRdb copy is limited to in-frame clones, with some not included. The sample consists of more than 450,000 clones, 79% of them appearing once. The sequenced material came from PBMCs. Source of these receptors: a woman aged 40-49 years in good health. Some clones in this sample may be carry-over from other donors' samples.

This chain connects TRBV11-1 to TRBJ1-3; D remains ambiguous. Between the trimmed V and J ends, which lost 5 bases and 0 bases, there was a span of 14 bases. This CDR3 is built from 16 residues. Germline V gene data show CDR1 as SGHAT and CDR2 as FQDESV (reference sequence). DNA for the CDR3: TGTGCCAGCAGCGCCGAGACCGATTTCTCTGGAAACACCATATATTTT. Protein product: CASSAETDFSGNTIYF.

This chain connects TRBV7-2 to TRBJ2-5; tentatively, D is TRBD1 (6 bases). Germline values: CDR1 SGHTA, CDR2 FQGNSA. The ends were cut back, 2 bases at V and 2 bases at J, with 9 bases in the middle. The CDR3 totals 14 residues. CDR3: CASSLYRAQETQYF. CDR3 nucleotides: TGTGCCAGCAGCTTATACAGGGCTCAAGAGACCCAGTACTTC.

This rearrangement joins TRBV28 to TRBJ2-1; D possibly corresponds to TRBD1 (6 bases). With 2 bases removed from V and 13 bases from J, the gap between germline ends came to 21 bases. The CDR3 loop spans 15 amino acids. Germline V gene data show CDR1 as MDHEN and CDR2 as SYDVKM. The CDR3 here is CASSLSMRTAEGQFF. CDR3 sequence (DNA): TGTGCCAGCAGTTTAAGTATGCGGACAGCTGAGGGACAGTTCTTC.

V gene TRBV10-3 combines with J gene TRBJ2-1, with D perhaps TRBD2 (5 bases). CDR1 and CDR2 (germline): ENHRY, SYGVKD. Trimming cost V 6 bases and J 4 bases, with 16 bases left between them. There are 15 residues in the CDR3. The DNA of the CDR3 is TGTGCCATCAGGGAAACGGGGTTGAGGTACAATGAGCAGTTCTTC. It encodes CAIRETGLRYNEQFF.

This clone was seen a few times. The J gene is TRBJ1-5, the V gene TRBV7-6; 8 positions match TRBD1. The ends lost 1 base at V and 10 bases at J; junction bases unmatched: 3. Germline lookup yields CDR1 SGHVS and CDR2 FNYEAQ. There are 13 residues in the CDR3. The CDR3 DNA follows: TGTGCCAGCAGCTTAGACGACAGGGGACCCCAGCATTTT. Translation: CASSLDDRGPQHF.

The CDR3 bases are TGTGCCCCTCCCCGTCAGGGGTCGGAGGCTAACTATGGCTACACCTTC. Protein sequence: CAPPRQGSEANYGYTF. This chain uses TRBV30 with TRBJ1-2, with a weak D call TRBD1 (6 bases). The V and J ends lost 8 bases and 0 bases respectively, with 22 bases between them. Germline V gives CDR1 GTSNPN, CDR2 SVGIG (reference sequence). The CDR3 loop spans 16 amino acids.

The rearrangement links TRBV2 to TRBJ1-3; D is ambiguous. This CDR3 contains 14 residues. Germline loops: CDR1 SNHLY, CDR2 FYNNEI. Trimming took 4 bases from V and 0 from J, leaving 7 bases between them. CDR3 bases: TGTGCCAGCAGTGCCACTCTCTCTGGAAACACCATATATTTT. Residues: CASSATLSGNTIYF.

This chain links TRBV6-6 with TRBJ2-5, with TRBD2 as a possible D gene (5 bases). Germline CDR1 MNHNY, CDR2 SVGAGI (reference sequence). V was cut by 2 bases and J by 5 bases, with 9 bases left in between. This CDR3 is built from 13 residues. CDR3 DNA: TGTGCCAGCAGTTACGGCCCGGGGGAGACCCAGTACTTC. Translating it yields CASSYGPGETQYF.

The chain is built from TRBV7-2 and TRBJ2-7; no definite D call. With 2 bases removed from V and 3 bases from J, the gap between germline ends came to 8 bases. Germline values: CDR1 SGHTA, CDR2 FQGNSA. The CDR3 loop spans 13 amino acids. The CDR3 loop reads CASSLPGDYEQYF. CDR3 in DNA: TGTGCCAGCAGCTTACCAGGAGACTACGAGCAGTACTTC.

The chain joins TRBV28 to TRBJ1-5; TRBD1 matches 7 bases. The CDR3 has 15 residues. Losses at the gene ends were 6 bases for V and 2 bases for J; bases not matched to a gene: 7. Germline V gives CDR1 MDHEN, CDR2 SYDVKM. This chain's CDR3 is CASRLDREGNQPQHF. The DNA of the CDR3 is TGTGCCAGCAGACTTGACAGGGAGGGCAATCAGCCCCAGCATTTT.

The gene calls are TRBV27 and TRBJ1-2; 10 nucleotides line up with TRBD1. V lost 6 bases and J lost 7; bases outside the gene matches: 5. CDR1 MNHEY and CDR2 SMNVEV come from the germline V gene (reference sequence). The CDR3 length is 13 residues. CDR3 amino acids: CASRGTGVAGYTF. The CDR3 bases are TGTGCCAGCAGAGGGACAGGGGTTGCTGGCTACACCTTC.

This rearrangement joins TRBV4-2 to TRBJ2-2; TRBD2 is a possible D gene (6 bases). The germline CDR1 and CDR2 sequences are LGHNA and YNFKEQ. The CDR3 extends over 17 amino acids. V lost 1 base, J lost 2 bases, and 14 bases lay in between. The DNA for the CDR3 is TGTGCCAGCAGCCAAGTTCCCGGGACTGGTAACACCGGGGAGCTGTTTTTT. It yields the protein CASSQVPGTGNTGELFF.

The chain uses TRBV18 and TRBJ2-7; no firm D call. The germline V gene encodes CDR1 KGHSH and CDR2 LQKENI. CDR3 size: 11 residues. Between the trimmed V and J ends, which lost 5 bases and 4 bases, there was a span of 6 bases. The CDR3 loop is CASSREYEQYF. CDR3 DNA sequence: TGTGCCAGCTCAAGGGAATACGAGCAGTACTTC.

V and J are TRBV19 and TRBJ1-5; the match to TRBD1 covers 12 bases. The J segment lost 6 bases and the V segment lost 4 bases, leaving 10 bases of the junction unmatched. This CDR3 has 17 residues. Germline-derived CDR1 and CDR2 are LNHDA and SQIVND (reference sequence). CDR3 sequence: CASSTAGTGGSIQPQHF. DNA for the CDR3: TGTGCCAGTAGTACCGCCGGGACAGGGGGCTCTATTCAGCCCCAGCATTTT.

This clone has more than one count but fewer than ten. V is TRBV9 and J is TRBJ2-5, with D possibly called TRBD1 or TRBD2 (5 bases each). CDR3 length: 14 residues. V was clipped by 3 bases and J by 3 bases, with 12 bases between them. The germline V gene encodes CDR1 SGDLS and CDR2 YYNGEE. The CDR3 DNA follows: TGTGCCAGCAGCGACCGGGACCAAAAAGAGACCCAGTACTTC. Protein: CASSDRDQKETQYF.

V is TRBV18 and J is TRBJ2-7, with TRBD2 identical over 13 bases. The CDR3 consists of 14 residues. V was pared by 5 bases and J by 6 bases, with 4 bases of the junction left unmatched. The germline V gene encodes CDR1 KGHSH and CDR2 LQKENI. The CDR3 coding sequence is TGTGCCAGCTCATCGGGACTAGCGGGGTTCGAGCAGTACTTC. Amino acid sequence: CASSSGLAGFEQYF.

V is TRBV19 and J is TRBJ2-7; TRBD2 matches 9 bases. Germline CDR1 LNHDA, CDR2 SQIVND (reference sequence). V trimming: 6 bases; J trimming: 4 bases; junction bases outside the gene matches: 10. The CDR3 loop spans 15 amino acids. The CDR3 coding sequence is TGTGCCAGTAGGGCCGTAGCGGGAGACGGATACGAGCAGTACTTC. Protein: CASRAVAGDGYEQYF.